A single sample gave rise to the 20 T cell receptor beta chains below, sequenced in a study of blood T cell repertoires in COVID-19. The method was immunoSEQ multiplex PCR; TCRdb's version includes in-frame clones alone and lacks a portion of them. The sample yields roughly 7,500 clones, around 79% seen once. The sequencing sample was made of peripheral blood. Receptors originate from a human donor in a cohort sampled during active COVID-19.

The chain links TRBV19 to TRBJ1-5, with D perhaps TRBD1 (5 bases). The V gene's germline CDR1 is LNHDA and CDR2 SQIVND (reference sequence). The CDR3 covers 17 residues. V lost 1 base to trimming and J lost 2 bases, with 15 bases between them. The CDR3 sequence: CASSIGGWGGRNQPQHF. CDR3 nucleotide sequence: TGTGCCAGTAGTATAGGGGGGTGGGGAGGACGCAATCAGCCCCAGCATTTT.

The chain's CDR3 is CSVTGGDYNEQFF. The CDR3 DNA is TGCAGCGTGACAGGGGGCGACTACAATGAGCAGTTCTTC. The chain couples TRBV29-1 to TRBJ2-1, with 10 bases fitting TRBD1. CDR3 length: 13 residues. Trimming removed 6 bases from V and 3 bases from J; junction bases left unmatched: 2. Germline V lookup: CDR1 SQVTM, CDR2 ANQGSEA.

This chain joins TRBV19 and TRBJ2-3; D may be TRBD2 (6 bases). CDR1 and CDR2 from the germline V gene are LNHDA and SQIVND (reference sequence). V was pared by 5 bases and J by 5 bases, with 11 bases between. CDR3 length: 13 amino acids. CDR3: CASSYGSGDTQYF. CDR3 DNA sequence: TGTGCCAGTAGTTACGGGAGTGGAGATACGCAGTATTTT. Based on the CDR3 plus reference TRBV19 and TRBJ2-3, the full variable domain is DGGITQSPKYLFRKEGQNVTLSCEQNLNHDAMYWYRQDPGQGLRLIYYSQIVNDFQKGDIAEGYSVSREKKESFPLTVTSAQKNPTAFYLCASSYGSGDTQYFGPGTRLTVL.

The chain employs TRBV27 and TRBJ2-5; 9 bases are a match to TRBD2. The CDR3 length is 16 residues. CDR1 is MNHEY, CDR2 SMNVEV, per germline (reference sequence). V lost 1 base, J lost 4 bases, and 7 bases stayed unmatched. The CDR3 reads CASSLYPSGKGETQYF. In DNA, the CDR3 is TGTGCCAGCAGTTTATACCCTAGCGGGAAGGGAGAGACCCAGTACTTC.

The rearrangement joins TRBV24-1 to TRBJ1-1; TRBD1 matches 7 bases. The V and J ends lost 2 bases and 1 base, in that order; junction bases with no gene match: 9. The germline CDR1 and CDR2 sequences are KGHDR and SFDVKD. The CDR3 loop spans 17 amino acids. The CDR3 DNA follows: TGTGCCACCAGTGATTCTAGTAAGAGGACAGGGAACACTGAAGCTTTCTTT. Its protein is CATSDSSKRTGNTEAFF.

This clone was seen a single time. The chain joins TRBV4-2 to TRBJ2-1; 11 bases align to TRBD2. The CDR3 consists of 15 residues. Unmatched junction bases numbered 4, after V lost 2 bases and J lost 7 bases. Per germline, CDR1 LGHNA and CDR2 YNFKEQ. Here the CDR3 DNA reads TGTGCCAGCAGCCAACCGACTAGCGGGACGAATGAGCAGTTCTTC. This translates into CASSQPTSGTNEQFF.

DNA for the CDR3: TGTGCCACGGGGACAGGGGTGGAGCAGTACTTC. Its protein is CATGTGVEQYF. The gene calls are TRBV15 and TRBJ2-7, with TRBD1 identical over 10 bases. The CDR3 runs 11 residues. Germline V gene lookup returns CDR1 LNHNV and CDR2 YYDKDF (reference sequence). J gave up 7 bases and V 9 bases, and 3 bases lay outside the gene matches.

This chain joins TRBV28 and TRBJ2-7, with 8 positions matching TRBD1. Germline CDR1 reads MDHEN; CDR2 reads SYDVKM. CDR3 length: 15 residues. With 1 base clipped from V and 6 bases from J, the junction kept 8 bases outside the gene matches. CDR3: CASSLFADRVGEQYF. Written as DNA, the CDR3 is TGTGCCAGCAGTTTATTTGCGGACAGGGTTGGCGAGCAGTACTTC.

This clone was picked up a small number of times. The chain has TRBV11-2 and TRBJ2-7; 11 bases are a match to TRBD1. V dropped 4 bases and J dropped 0; count of bases not matched to a gene: 5. The CDR3 length is 16 residues. Germline V lookup: CDR1 SGHAT, CDR2 FQNNGV. This CDR3 is CASSSRTGGSSYEQYF. The CDR3 DNA reads as TGTGCCAGCAGCTCAAGGACAGGGGGCAGCTCCTACGAGCAGTACTTC.

This rearrangement joins TRBV15 to TRBJ2-3, with TRBD2 matching 11 bases. Germline CDR1 and CDR2: LNHNV and YYDKDF (reference sequence). J gave up 0 bases and V 0 bases, and 8 bases lay outside the gene matches. There are 19 residues in the CDR3. CDR3 sequence: CATSRDFASGRLSTDTQYF. In nucleotides, the CDR3 is TGTGCCACCAGCAGAGATTTCGCTAGCGGGAGGCTAAGCACAGATACGCAGTATTTT.

The chain joins TRBV9 to TRBJ1-1, with a tentative D call TRBD1 (5 bases). The V end was cut by 0 bases, the J end by 0 bases, with 9 bases between. This CDR3 is 15 amino acids long. The germline gives CDR1 SGDLS, CDR2 YYNGEE. The CDR3 loop reads CASSVGGQVNTEAFF. For the CDR3, the DNA is TGTGCCAGCAGCGTAGGTGGACAAGTGAACACTGAAGCTTTCTTT.

The chain uses TRBV2 and TRBJ2-3; 8 nucleotides line up with TRBD2. The CDR3 runs to 16 residues. From germline, CDR1 is SNHLY and CDR2 FYNNEI. Germline trimming cut 7 bases from V and 3 bases from J; bases unmatched to any gene: 12. The CDR3 bases are TGTGCCAGCATCAACGGGAGGGACATACGAACAGATACGCAGTATTTT. It translates to CASINGRDIRTDTQYF. The full variable domain, completed using reference TRBV2 and TRBJ2-3, is EPEVTQTPSHQVTQMGQEVILRCVPISNHLYFYWYRQILGQKVEFLVSFYNNEISEKSEIFDDQFSVERPDGSNFTLKIRSTKLEDSAMYFCASINGRDIRTDTQYFGPGTRLTVL.

The chain uses TRBV25-1 and TRBJ1-3; D is unresolved. The CDR3 spans 14 residues. V lost 5 bases and J 2 bases, leaving 10 bases between the germline ends. Looked up from germline, CDR1 is MGHDK and CDR2 is SYGVNS. In DNA, the CDR3 is TGTGCCAGCAGTTCCACATCCACTGGAAACACCATATATTTT. The encoded protein is CASSSTSTGNTIYF.

CDR3 protein: CASWIWGEQETQYF. For the CDR3, the DNA is TGTGCCAGCTGGATTTGGGGAGAGCAAGAGACCCAGTACTTC. The chain uses TRBV5-6 and TRBJ2-5, with a tentative D call TRBD2 (5 bases). CDR1 and CDR2 (germline): SGHDT, YYEEEE. The ends were cut back, 7 bases at V and 2 bases at J, with 15 bases in the middle. This CDR3 contains 14 residues.

This rearrangement joins TRBV12-3 or TRBV12-4 to TRBJ1-1, with 10 bases fitting TRBD1. The CDR3 has 13 residues. V lost 4 bases and J lost 11; bases outside the gene matches: 7. This chain's CDR3 is CASSWGQGKEAFF. The DNA for the CDR3 is TGTGCCAGCAGTTGGGGACAGGGGAAGGAGGCTTTCTTT.

The chain couples TRBV9 to TRBJ2-5; D is unclear. The CDR3 extends over 15 amino acids. Trimming cost V 0 bases and J 3 bases, with 12 bases left between them. In germline, CDR1 is SGDLS, CDR2 YYNGEE. The CDR3 coding sequence is TGTGCCAGCAGCGTAGGTTTTAGCAGCAAAGAGACCCAGTACTTC. It specifies CASSVGFSSKETQYF.

This chain joins TRBV2 and TRBJ2-5, with 9 bases identical to TRBD2. CDR3 length: 16 residues. V was pared by 2 bases and J by 4 bases, with 8 bases of the junction left unmatched. Germline assignment: CDR1 SNHLY and CDR2 FYNNEI. In nucleotides, the CDR3 is TGTGCCAGCAGTGAAATAATTAGCGGGAGATCAGAGACCCAGTACTTC. Translated, it gives CASSEIISGRSETQYF. Filled out from reference TRBV2 and TRBJ2-5, the complete variable domain reads EPEVTQTPSHQVTQMGQEVILRCVPISNHLYFYWYRQILGQKVEFLVSFYNNEISEKSEIFDDQFSVERPDGSNFTLKIRSTKLEDSAMYFCASSEIISGRSETQYFGPGTRLLVL.

By its share, this clone is medium-sized (0.01 to 0.1%). The chain combines TRBV7-9 with TRBJ1-3; D unresolved. This CDR3 comprises 18 residues. Trimming shortened V by 1 base and J by 0 bases, and 16 bases separated the two germline ends. Germline loops: CDR1 SEHNR, CDR2 FQNEAQ (reference sequence). The CDR3 sequence: CASSLGLGGSNSGNTIYF. The CDR3 nucleotides read TGTGCCAGCAGCTTAGGTTTAGGAGGCAGCAACTCTGGAAACACCATATATTTT.

The chain uses TRBV5-1 and TRBJ1-4, with a weak D call TRBD1 (6 bases). V was clipped by 4 bases and J by 7 bases, with 11 bases between them. Germline V lookup: CDR1 SGHRS, CDR2 YFSETQ. This CDR3 is built from 13 residues. This CDR3 reads CASSPGTPEKLFF. The CDR3 DNA is TGCGCCAGCAGCCCCGGGACACCTGAAAAACTGTTTTTT.

For the CDR3, the DNA is TGTGCCAGCAGTAAGGTACTAGCGGGGGCCTACGAGCAGTACTTC. Protein sequence: CASSKVLAGAYEQYF. The V call is TRBV6-5, the J call TRBJ2-7; 11 nucleotides line up with TRBD2. This CDR3 is 15 amino acids long. V was clipped by 5 bases and J by 2 bases; unmatched bases: 5. Germline-derived CDR1 and CDR2 are MNHEY and SVGAGI.